This T cell receptor beta chain was documented in a study of T cell responses to AZD1222 COVID-19 vaccine. Whole-study results and caveats: Sampling that yielded the repertoires occurred only after the peak T cell response.

Only in-frame clones appear in the TCRdb table, and some are missing; sequencing was by immunoSEQ multiplex PCR. The table includes 100,000 or so clones, about 85% detected once. With respect to this clone: As yet, its antigen is unknown.

The sequence came from an adult in good health. The specimen comprised peripheral blood, sampled on day 0 of AZD1222 vaccination.

The CDR3 sequence: CASSQVGLIQETQYF. The DNA for the CDR3 is TGTGCCAGCAGCCAAGTCGGACTAATCCAAGAGACCCAGTACTTC. The chain recombines TRBV4-2 with TRBJ2-5; perhaps TRBD2 as D (6 bases). Trimming pared 1 base from V and 1 base from J, leaving 10 bases between. CDR1 is LGHNA and CDR2 is YNFKEQ in the germline V gene. The CDR3 runs 15 residues.